These 24 T cell receptor beta chains share one sample of origin, sequenced in a study of memory CD4+ T cells and cytomegalovirus serostatus. Single viable CD3+CD4+CD8-CD45RO+ cells were sorted as the memory CD4+ T cells. Data came from immunoSEQ multiplex PCR; TCRdb stores just in-frame clones and leaves some out. This table has under 75,000 clones, roughly 80% appearing once. Material for sequencing was memory CD4+ T cells from blood. Source of these receptors: an adult in good health and CMV-seronegative. Some clones in this sample may be carry-over from other donors' samples.

This chain connects TRBV29-1 to TRBJ2-5; the D gene could be TRBD1 or TRBD2 (5 bases each). The germline CDR1 and CDR2 sequences are SQVTM and ANQGSEA. Trimming took 6 bases from V and 7 from J, leaving 18 bases between them. This CDR3 has 13 amino acids. CDR3 region: CSVRGPTKGTQYF. CDR3 DNA sequence: TGCAGCGTGAGGGGACCGACGAAGGGGACCCAGTACTTC. Together with reference TRBV29-1 and TRBJ2-5, the CDR3 gives the full variable domain: SAVISQKPSRDICQRGTSLTIQCQVDSQVTMMFWYRQQPGQSLTLIATANQGSEATYESGFVIDKFPISRPNLTFSTLTVSNMSPEDSSIYLCSVRGPTKGTQYFGPGTRLLVL.

The CDR3 loop is CASSTSWKETQYF. The CDR3, as DNA: TGTGCCAGCAGCACTAGCTGGAAGGAGACCCAGTACTTC. The chain recombines TRBV11-3 with TRBJ2-5, with a weak D call TRBD2 (6 bases). V was cut by 5 bases and J by 5 bases, with 12 bases left in between. The V gene's germline CDR1 is SGHNT and CDR2 YENEEA. This CDR3 has 13 amino acids.

The rearrangement joins TRBV18 to TRBJ1-1; D remains ambiguous. Germline-derived CDR1 and CDR2 are KGHSH and LQKENI. CDR3 length: 14 amino acids. V was pared by 4 bases and J by 1 base, with 10 bases between. The CDR3 DNA reads TGTGCCAGCTCACGCTTGGACGGGAACACTGAAGCTTTCTTT. Translation gives CASSRLDGNTEAFF.

The rearrangement joins TRBV6-5 to TRBJ2-1; 9 bases match TRBD2. The CDR3 is made up of 13 amino acids. The germline gives CDR1 MNHEY, CDR2 SVGAGI. J was trimmed by 7 bases and V by 6 bases; bases with no gene match: 4. Written as DNA, the CDR3 is TGTGCCAGCAGGATAGCGGGAGTTAATGAGCAGTTCTTC. Translated, it gives CASRIAGVNEQFF.

V gene TRBV5-8 combines with J gene TRBJ1-1; D is uncertain. V lost 4 bases and J lost 1, with 14 bases in between. The CDR3 sequence is 15 residues long. From germline, CDR1 is SGHTS and CDR2 YDEGEE. The CDR3 bases are TGTGCCAGCAGCCCCCGGACTCCTCAGAACACTGAAGCTTTCTTT. The encoded protein is CASSPRTPQNTEAFF.

The chain recombines TRBV29-1 with TRBJ1-2, with TRBD1 as a possible D gene (6 bases). Germline lookup yields CDR1 SQVTM and CDR2 ANQGSEA. Deletions cut 6 bases from V and 8 bases from J, with 16 bases between. This CDR3 comprises 12 residues. The CDR3 DNA reads as TGCAGCGTGGGCAGCCAGGGGAGGGGCTACACCTTC. This codes for CSVGSQGRGYTF.

This sequence joins TRBV4-3 and TRBJ2-7; 11 bases align to TRBD2. V shed 4 bases, J shed 0 bases, and the junction held 5 bases outside the gene matches. Germline values: CDR1 LGHNA, CDR2 YSLEER. The CDR3 is 16 amino acids. The CDR3 DNA reads TGCGCCAGCAGCCTATCACTAGCGGGAGACTCCTACGAGCAGTACTTC. Its protein product is CASSLSLAGDSYEQYF.

This clone was observed once. The chain uses TRBV7-9 and TRBJ1-3; D gene unclear. The V end lost 5 bases, the J end lost 0 bases, and 14 bases lay between the germline ends. Per germline, CDR1 SEHNR and CDR2 FQNEAQ (reference sequence). The CDR3 is made up of 16 amino acids. The CDR3 DNA reads as TGTGCCAGCAGCCCTTCCAGGTCGACCTCTGGAAACACCATATATTTT. Translation: CASSPSRSTSGNTIYF.

This clone was observed a few times. The chain has TRBV7-9 and TRBJ1-2, with D possibly matching TRBD1 (6 bases). Trimming left V 1 base short and J 2 bases short, with 11 bases between. Germline CDR1 and CDR2: SEHNR and FQNEAQ (reference sequence). The CDR3 has 15 amino acids. The CDR3 spells CASSLGGGENYGYTF. In nucleotides, the CDR3 is TGTGCCAGCAGCTTAGGAGGGGGAGAAAACTATGGCTACACCTTC.

The chain couples TRBV5-1 to TRBJ2-4; weak D call: TRBD1 (6 bases). Germline V CDR1 and CDR2: SGHRS, YFSETQ. Between the trimmed V and J ends, which lost 3 bases and 3 bases, there was a span of 16 bases. This CDR3 is 16 amino acids long. CDR3 residues: CASSSRGGIGKNIQYF. The DNA for the CDR3 is TGCGCCAGCAGCTCCAGGGGTGGAATTGGCAAAAACATTCAGTACTTC.

This chain connects TRBV28 to TRBJ2-3, with 8 bases that match TRBD1. Per germline, CDR1 MDHEN and CDR2 SYDVKM. This CDR3 is 15 amino acids long. Unmatched junction bases numbered 8, after V lost 5 bases and J lost 4 bases. The CDR3 spells CASSLRQGWSDTQYF. Here the CDR3 DNA reads TGTGCCAGCAGTCTAAGACAGGGGTGGTCAGATACGCAGTATTTT.

The chain combines TRBV7-2 with TRBJ2-7; 9 bases agree with TRBD2. The CDR3 runs 14 residues. V dropped 5 bases and J dropped 3; count of bases not matched to a gene: 5. From germline, CDR1 is SGHTA and CDR2 FQGNSA. The CDR3 DNA reads TGTGCCAGCAGCCAGGCGGGAGGGGTCTACGAGCAGTACTTC. Amino acids: CASSQAGGVYEQYF.

This clone came up once. This rearrangement joins TRBV5-6 to TRBJ1-1; TRBD1 agrees at 8 bases. Germline-derived CDR1 and CDR2 are SGHDT and YYEEEE. V shed 3 bases and J 1 base; nucleotides not matched to a gene: 5. The CDR3 has 15 amino acids. The CDR3 DNA reads TGTGCCAGCAGCTACCGGGACAGGCCGAACACTGAAGCTTTCTTT. Residues: CASSYRDRPNTEAFF.

The chain recombines TRBV30 with TRBJ2-1; TRBD2 matches at 9 bases. CDR1 is GTSNPN, CDR2 SVGIG, per germline (reference sequence). Trimming cost V 7 bases and J 8 bases; bases outside gene matches: 12. The CDR3 totals 14 residues. The CDR3 nucleotides are TGTGCCTCGGAGCGAGCGGGAGGATTCGATGAGCAGTTCTTC. This gives the protein CASERAGGFDEQFF.

CDR3 coding DNA: TGTGCCATCAGTGAGAGGGGAAGGGGTGTGGGGTCCTACGAGCAGTACTTC. Translating it yields CAISERGRGVGSYEQYF. The chain is built from TRBV10-3 and TRBJ2-7, with a tentative D call TRBD1 (5 bases). V gave up 2 bases and J gave up 1 base, with 18 bases separating them. CDR3 length: 17 residues. The germline V gene encodes CDR1 ENHRY and CDR2 SYGVKD.

This clone was counted once. The J gene is TRBJ2-3, the V gene TRBV10-1, with TRBD1 identical over 12 bases. Germline CDR1 and CDR2: WNHNN and SYGVQD (reference sequence). V shed 3 bases, J shed 2 bases, and the junction held 12 bases outside the gene matches. There are 19 residues in the CDR3. CDR3 nucleotide sequence: TGCGCCAGCAGTGACCCTAGCGGGACAGGGGGCACCGCCACAGATACGCAGTATTTT. Translating it yields CASSDPSGTGGTATDTQYF.

This rearrangement joins TRBV5-6 to TRBJ1-1, with unresolved D. V lost 4 bases and J lost 6, with 13 bases in between. The CDR3 runs 13 residues. CDR1 SGHDT and CDR2 YYEEEE come from the germline V gene. In DNA, the CDR3 is TGTGCCAGCAGCCAACGTTGGGTCTCTGAAGCTTTCTTT. This translates into CASSQRWVSEAFF.

The chain is built from TRBV7-2 and TRBJ2-5; 16 positions agree with TRBD2. The CDR3 extends over 17 amino acids. Germline V CDR1 and CDR2: SGHTA, FQGNSA. Germline trimming cut 5 bases from V and 6 bases from J; bases unmatched to any gene: 9. The CDR3 reads CASSPGTSGRAGKTQYF. CDR3 in DNA: TGTGCCAGCAGCCCGGGGACTAGCGGGAGGGCGGGGAAGACCCAGTACTTC. The full variable domain, in which reference TRBV7-2 and TRBJ2-5 provide the parts outside the CDR3, is GAGVSQSPSNKVTEKGKDVELRCDPISGHTALYWYRQSLGQGLEFLIYFQGNSAPDKSGLPSDRFSAERTGGSVSTLTIQRTQQEDSAVYLCASSPGTSGRAGKTQYFGPGTRLLVL.

This chain joins TRBV7-2 and TRBJ1-2; TRBD1 is a possible D gene (6 bases). The germline V and J ends were trimmed by 2 bases and 8 bases, with 18 bases remaining between them. Germline V gives CDR1 SGHTA, CDR2 FQGNSA. This CDR3 contains 15 residues. The CDR3 here is CASSLKLGGISGYTF. The CDR3 nucleotides read TGTGCCAGCAGCTTAAAATTAGGGGGGATATCCGGCTACACCTTC.

The V and J genes are TRBV4-1 and TRBJ2-6; 8 bases are a match to TRBD2. The CDR3 length is 17 residues. V lost 4 bases, J lost 0 bases, and 5 bases stayed unmatched. In germline, CDR1 is MGHRA, CDR2 YSYEKL. CDR3 sequence (DNA): TGCGCCAGCAGCCCGGGAGGGCGAAGCTCTGGGGCCAACGTCCTGACTTTC. This sequence encodes CASSPGGRSSGANVLTF.

This chain links TRBV6-6 with TRBJ1-1; no clear D gene. Per the germline V gene, CDR1 is MNHNY and CDR2 is SVGAGI (reference sequence). V lost 7 bases to trimming and J lost 0 bases, with 18 bases between them. This CDR3 comprises 16 residues. The CDR3 sequence: CASMVRRTTMNTEAFF. CDR3 coding DNA: TGTGCCAGCATGGTCAGGCGTACAACCATGAACACTGAAGCTTTCTTT.

This clone was seen a few times. The J gene is TRBJ1-5, the V gene TRBV7-3; D is uncertain. Trimming left V 3 bases short and J 0 bases short, with 6 bases between. The germline CDR1 and CDR2 sequences are SGHTA and FQGTGA. The CDR3 is made up of 14 amino acids. CDR3 amino acids: CASSFRDSNQPQHF. The CDR3, as DNA: TGTGCCAGCAGCTTTAGGGATAGCAATCAGCCCCAGCATTTT. The full variable domain, its missing parts supplied by reference TRBV7-3 and TRBJ1-5, is GAGVSQTPSNKVTEKGKYVELRCDPISGHTALYWYRQSLGQGPEFLIYFQGTGAADDSGLPNDRFFAVRPEGSVSTLKIQRTERGDSAVYLCASSFRDSNQPQHFGDGTRLSIL.

The chain recombines TRBV2 with TRBJ2-5; tentatively, D is TRBD1 or TRBD2 (5 bases each). The CDR3 loop spans 13 amino acids. CDR1 and CDR2 from the germline V gene are SNHLY and FYNNEI. Trimming cost V 5 bases and J 5 bases, with 12 bases left between them. The chain's CDR3 is CASSTGTGETQYF. CDR3 DNA sequence: TGTGCCAGCAGTACCGGGACGGGGGAGACCCAGTACTTC.

The J gene is TRBJ1-3, the V gene TRBV7-2, with 9 positions matching TRBD1. V was pared by 4 bases and J by 0 bases, with 1 base of the junction left unmatched. The CDR3 spans 15 residues. Germline lookup yields CDR1 SGHTA and CDR2 FQGNSA. The CDR3 protein is CASSWDRASGNTIYF. The CDR3 DNA reads as TGTGCCAGCAGCTGGGACAGGGCCTCTGGAAACACCATATATTTT.